A single TCR beta chain is shown here with its context. This sample stems from a study of blood T cell repertoires in COVID-19. Background on the study: Samples representing acute and convalescent COVID-19 were sourced from the United States, Italy and Spain.

Across under 25 US areas, participants ranged in age from about 18 to 100 years. The CDR3 totals 17 residues. The germline V gene has CDR1 SGHNT and CDR2 YYREEE (reference sequence). J gave up 2 bases and V 5 bases, and 9 bases lay outside the gene matches. Original methodology: Reference gene primer amplification in the assay estimated nucleated cell counts. Assay: immunoSEQ multiplex PCR; the TCRdb copy retains only in-frame clones and omits some. Clonal size and the V and J genes are those of that table, whereas D and trimming came from the DNA. Altogether some 270,000 clones are present, roughly 85% being singletons, with the ten largest covering around 10%.

What was sequenced was PBMCs or T cells enriched from blood (not recorded which). The clonotype originates from a woman between 45 and 60 years old with acute COVID-19. The chain joins TRBV5-4 to TRBJ2-3, with 12 bases lining up with TRBD2. Written as DNA, the CDR3 is TGTGCCAGCAGGCCCCGGCTAGCGGGGGGGTTCACAGATACGCAGTATTTT. It is translated as CASRPRLAGGFTDTQYF.